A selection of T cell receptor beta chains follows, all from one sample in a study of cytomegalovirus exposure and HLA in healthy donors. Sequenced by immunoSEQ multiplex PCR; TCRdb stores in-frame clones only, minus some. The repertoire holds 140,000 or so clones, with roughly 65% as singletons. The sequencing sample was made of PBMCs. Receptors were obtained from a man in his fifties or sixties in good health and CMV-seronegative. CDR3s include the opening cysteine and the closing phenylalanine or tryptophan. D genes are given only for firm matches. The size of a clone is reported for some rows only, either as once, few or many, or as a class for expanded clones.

CASSSGVSGTSGRGTQYF	TGTGCCAGCAGCTCTGGAGTGTCCGGGACTAGCGGCCGGGGGACCCAGTACTTC	TRBJ2-5	TRBV11-3	TRBD2	NA
CASSPRGGSFPNEQFF	TGTGCCAGCAGCCCGAGGGGCGGGAGTTTCCCCAATGAGCAGTTCTTC	TRBJ2-1	TRBV7-3	TRBD2	once
CASSLTQRNTEAFF	TGTGCCAGCAGTTTGACGCAGCGGAACACTGAAGCTTTCTTT	TRBJ1-1	TRBV28	NA	NA
CATSKGLAGGGETQYF	TGTGCCACCAGCAAGGGACTAGCGGGAGGTGGAGAGACCCAGTACTTC	TRBJ2-5	TRBV15	TRBD2	NA
CASSPRTSGTDTQYF	TGTGCCAGCTCACCACGAACTAGCGGCACAGATACGCAGTATTTT	TRBJ2-3	TRBV18	TRBD2	NA
CASSKVGEIWEKLFF	TGTGCCAGCAGCAAAGTTGGGGAGATATGGGAAAAACTGTTTTTT	TRBJ1-4	TRBV21-1	NA	once
CASRELAGSYNEQFF	TGTGCCAGCAGGGAACTAGCGGGCTCCTACAATGAGCAGTTCTTC	TRBJ2-1	TRBV2	TRBD2	NA
CASSHEDSHYGYTF	TGTGCCAGCAGCCATGAGGACAGCCACTATGGCTACACCTTC	TRBJ1-2	TRBV4-2	NA	NA
CASSPPRFRAQGAFF	TGTGCCAGCAGTCCTCCGAGATTCAGGGCGCAGGGTGCTTTCTTT	TRBJ1-1	TRBV28	NA	few
CASSLLGHNMNTEAFF	TGTGCCAGCAGCTTACTGGGACACAACATGAACACTGAAGCTTTCTTT	TRBJ1-1	TRBV7-8	NA	NA
CASSQETLATNEKLFF	TGCGCCAGCAGCCAAGAGACACTTGCAACTAATGAAAAACTGTTTTTT	TRBJ1-4	TRBV4-1	NA	NA
CASSHRTDSTGYTF	TGTGCCAGCAGCCACAGGACAGACTCGACGGGCTACACCTTC	TRBJ1-2	TRBV16	NA	NA
CASSFRRPNTGELFF	TGCGCCAGCAGCTTCAGGCGACCGAACACCGGGGAGCTGTTTTTT	TRBJ2-2	TRBV5-1	NA	once
CASSQLLGVNEQFF	TGCGCCAGCAGCCAATTACTAGGAGTCAATGAGCAGTTCTTC	TRBJ2-1	TRBV5-1	NA	few
CASSRLRDGQLNTEAFF	TGTGCCAGCAGCCGCTTGAGGGATGGACAGCTGAACACTGAAGCTTTCTTT	TRBJ1-1	TRBV7-8	NA	NA
CASYTRDTYNEQFF	TGTGCCAGTTATACTAGGGATACCTACAATGAGCAGTTCTTC	TRBJ2-1	TRBV28	NA	NA
CASSRNRGDTEAFF	TGTGCCAGCAGTCGAAACAGGGGAGACACTGAAGCTTTCTTT	TRBJ1-1	TRBV6-4	TRBD1	NA
CATSREGQGKAEAFF	TGTGCCACCAGCAGAGAGGGGCAGGGGAAGGCTGAAGCTTTCTTT	TRBJ1-1	TRBV15	NA	NA
CASSQRSGGNQPQHF	TGCGCCAGCAGCCAGCGGTCGGGGGGTAATCAGCCCCAGCATTTT	TRBJ1-5	TRBV4-1	NA	NA
CASSDPQGLYEQYF	TGTGCCAGCAGTGACCCACAGGGGTTGTACGAGCAGTACTTC	TRBJ2-7	TRBV6-1	TRBD1	few
CATSTQIQGRGEKLFF	TGTGCCACCAGCACCCAAATCCAGGGGAGGGGTGAAAAACTGTTTTTT	TRBJ1-4	TRBV15	NA	NA
CASSANTGVNEQYF	TGTGCCAGCAGCGCAAATACAGGGGTCAACGAGCAGTACTTC	TRBJ2-7	TRBV5-5	TRBD1	few
CASSAAPGQDYEQYF	TGTGCCAGCAGCGCAGCCCCGGGACAGGACTACGAGCAGTACTTC	TRBJ2-7	TRBV9	TRBD1	few
CASSYLTGNTEAFF	TGTGCCAGCAGTTACCTGACAGGGAACACTGAAGCTTTCTTT	TRBJ1-1	TRBV6-5	NA	few
CASSFEGGSGQPQHF	TGTGCCAGCAGCTTCGAAGGGGGCTCGGGTCAGCCCCAGCATTTT	TRBJ1-5	TRBV11-1	TRBD1	NA
CASRNTGRSYGYTF	TGTGCCAGCAGGAATACAGGCCGCTCATATGGCTACACCTTC	TRBJ1-2	TRBV6-5	NA	once
CASSLRGGAKGETQYF	TGTGCCAGCAGCTTAAGAGGGGGCGCAAAAGGAGAGACCCAGTACTTC	TRBJ2-5	TRBV7-3	TRBD1	few
CASSQRQDSLSYEQYF	TGCGCCAGCAGCCAGAGACAGGATTCTCTCTCCTACGAGCAGTACTTC	TRBJ2-7	TRBV5-1	NA	NA
CASSIQGNTEAFF	TGTGCCAGTAGTATCCAGGGTAACACTGAAGCTTTCTTT	TRBJ1-1	TRBV19	NA	NA
CASSTSYEQYF	TGTGCCAGCTCAACATCCTACGAGCAGTACTTC	TRBJ2-7	TRBV18	NA	few
CASSAGTLTYEQYF	TGCGCCAGCTCGGCCGGGACTCTTACCTACGAGCAGTACTTC	TRBJ2-7	TRBV5-1	NA	NA
CATSRRDNTEAFF	TGTGCCACCAGCAGGAGGGATAACACTGAAGCTTTCTTT	TRBJ1-1	TRBV15	NA	NA
CASSTRPGSIYNEQFF	TGTGCCAGTAGTACGAGGCCGGGATCCATCTACAATGAGCAGTTCTTC	TRBJ2-1	TRBV19	NA	few
CASSQEAGDEQYF	TGTGCCAGCAGCCAAGAGGCAGGGGACGAGCAGTACTTC	TRBJ2-7	TRBV4-2	NA	NA
CAWTPGGQGNSPLHF	TGTGCCTGGACCCCTGGGGGACAGGGAAATTCACCCCTCCACTTT	TRBJ1-6	TRBV30	TRBD1	NA
CASKHRANTGELFF	TGTGCCAGTAAGCACCGCGCGAACACCGGGGAGCTGTTTTTT	TRBJ2-2	TRBV19	NA	NA
CASSYSRQGDQPQHF	TGTGCCAGCAGTTACTCCCGACAGGGGGATCAGCCCCAGCATTTT	TRBJ1-5	TRBV6-6	TRBD1	NA
CSGEGFYNEQFF	TGCAGCGGGGAGGGGTTTTACAATGAGCAGTTCTTC	TRBJ2-1	TRBV29-1	TRBD2	NA
CASSIDGTGGQETQYF	TGTGCCAGTAGTATAGACGGGACAGGGGGCCAAGAGACCCAGTACTTC	TRBJ2-5	TRBV19	TRBD1	NA
CASSLAGGTTGELFF	TGTGCCAGCAGTCTAGCGGGAGGAACTACCGGGGAGCTGTTTTTT	TRBJ2-2	TRBV6-1	TRBD2	few
CASSLGTSGSRTDTQYF	TGTGCCAGCAGCTTAGGGACTAGCGGGTCCCGCACAGATACGCAGTATTTT	TRBJ2-3	TRBV11-3	TRBD2	NA
CASSPTAGGGTDTQYF	TGTGCCAGCTCACCTACAGCGGGAGGAGGCACAGATACGCAGTATTTT	TRBJ2-3	TRBV18	TRBD2	NA
CASSLNRGTSGNEQFF	TGTGCCAGCAGCCTCAATAGGGGTACTAGCGGCAATGAGCAGTTCTTC	TRBJ2-1	TRBV11-2	TRBD2	NA
CASRHYTGLAGRHNEQFF	TGTGCCAGTAGGCATTACACGGGACTAGCGGGACGCCACAATGAGCAGTTCTTC	TRBJ2-1	TRBV19	TRBD2	NA
CASSPVVREGYEQFF	TGCGCCAGCAGCCCGGTTGTGCGGGAGGGGTATGAGCAGTTCTTC	TRBJ2-1	TRBV5-1	TRBD2	NA
CASSPWTSGTDHEQYF	TGTGCCAGCAGCCCCTGGACTAGCGGGACGGATCACGAGCAGTACTTC	TRBJ2-7	TRBV7-2	TRBD2	once
CASSSNIPGAGANVLTF	TGTGCCAGCAGCTCGAATATTCCGGGGGCTGGGGCCAACGTCCTGACTTTC	TRBJ2-6	TRBV7-3	NA	NA
CAYGQGAGQPQHF	TGTGCCTACGGACAGGGGGCAGGTCAGCCCCAGCATTTT	TRBJ1-5	TRBV30	TRBD1	NA
CASSYSGQGGEQYF	TGTGCCAGCAGTTACTCGGGACAGGGGGGCGAGCAGTACTTC	TRBJ2-7	TRBV6-6	TRBD1	once
CASSDRLASQETQYF	TGCGCCAGCAGCGACCGACTAGCCTCACAAGAGACCCAGTACTTC	TRBJ2-5	TRBV5-1	TRBD2	NA
CASSSFNEQFF	TGTGCCAGCAGCTCATTCAATGAGCAGTTCTTC	TRBJ2-1	TRBV5-6	NA	NA
CASSEAGLQETQYF	TGTGCCAGCAGCGAAGCGGGGCTACAAGAGACCCAGTACTTC	TRBJ2-5	TRBV5-4	TRBD2	NA
CASHRGIQPQHF	TGTGCCAGCCACAGGGGGATTCAGCCCCAGCATTTT	TRBJ1-5	TRBV27	TRBD1	few
CASSPGTASTDTQYF	TGTGCCAGCAGCCCCGGGACAGCTAGCACAGATACGCAGTATTTT	TRBJ2-3	TRBV5-8	TRBD1	NA
CAWSIAVASTDTQYF	TGTGCCTGGAGTATAGCGGTTGCTAGCACAGATACGCAGTATTTT	TRBJ2-3	TRBV30	NA	NA
CASSQGAWNTDGYTF	TGTGCCAGCAGCCAGGGGGCTTGGAACACGGATGGCTACACCTTC	TRBJ1-2	TRBV14	NA	NA
CASSPLRGAYGYTF	TGTGCCAGCAGTCCGCTACGGGGGGCCTATGGCTACACCTTC	TRBJ1-2	TRBV2	NA	NA
CSAGTGHSTDTQYF	TGCAGCGCTGGGACAGGGCATAGCACAGATACGCAGTATTTT	TRBJ2-3	TRBV29-1	TRBD1	NA
CASSLARAGGELFF	TGTGCCAGCAGCTTAGCCAGGGCTGGCGGGGAGCTGTTTTTT	TRBJ2-2	TRBV7-2	NA	NA
CASSWGTSAYNEQFF	TGTGCCAGCAGCTGGGGTACTAGCGCCTACAATGAGCAGTTCTTC	TRBJ2-1	TRBV5-4	TRBD2	NA